These T cell receptor beta chains were read from a single sample in a study of T cells in Graves' hyperthyroidism and ophthalmopathy. TCRdb fed the multiplex PCR reads into MiXCR, producing one record per CDR3 protein. The profile shows approximately 640,000 distinct CDR3 sequences, roughly 45% of them singletons. Source material: peripheral blood or thyroid tissue (not recorded which). The receptors were sampled from an adult man with Graves' disease, either hyperthyroidism or ophthalmopathy (not recorded which). Both conserved end residues are part of each CDR3. D genes are given only for firm matches. Expanded clones get a size class; other rows say once, few or many, or leave the size out.

>TRBJ2-5|TRBV2|-|many
CASRQGSQETQYF
>TRBJ1-6|TRBV7-8|TRBD1|many
CASSYDRADNSPLHF
>TRBJ1-4|TRBV5-1|-|few
CASSLAVGTNEKLFF
>TRBJ2-7|TRBV29-1|TRBD1|-
CSGRTGTSLYEQYF
>TRBJ1-1|TRBV25-1|-|-
CARGIFTEAFF
>TRBJ1-1|TRBV19|TRBD1|few
CASSLTGERYTEAFF
>TRBJ2-7|TRBV7-2|-|many
CASSLLGWEQYF
>TRBJ1-4|TRBV15|-|-
CATSPQRGGGKLFF
>TRBJ1-1|TRBV29-1|-|-
CSVASGADTEAFF
>TRBJ1-2|TRBV7-2|-|-
CASSLGAFGYTF
>TRBJ2-5|TRBV2|TRBD1|-
CASSERDRVRETQYF
>TRBJ1-1|TRBV29-1|-|-
CSVPGGTGAFF
>TRBJ1-3|TRBV6-5|-|-
CASSYPVGDSGNTIYF
>TRBJ1-1|TRBV12-3/TRBV12-4|-|-
CASSFATNTEAFF
>TRBJ1-2|TRBV9|-|once
CASSQDKNRPNYGYTF
>TRBJ1-1|TRBV20-1|-|few
CSAKRVPLNTEAFF
>TRBJ1-5|TRBV7-3|TRBD1|-
CASSLGDRGREDQPQHF
>TRBJ1-5|TRBV19|-|-
CASSEGKGQPQHF
>TRBJ1-6|TRBV25-1|-|once
CASSQYQGNSPLHF
>TRBJ2-7|TRBV7-8|-|-
CASRLATYEQYF
>TRBJ2-2|TRBV7-9|TRBD1|-
CASSHTGVDTGELFF
>TRBJ2-5|TRBV7-8|TRBD2|-
CASSSATSGRARETQYF
>TRBJ2-7|TRBV7-9|-|-
CASSQPTRGPLYEQYF